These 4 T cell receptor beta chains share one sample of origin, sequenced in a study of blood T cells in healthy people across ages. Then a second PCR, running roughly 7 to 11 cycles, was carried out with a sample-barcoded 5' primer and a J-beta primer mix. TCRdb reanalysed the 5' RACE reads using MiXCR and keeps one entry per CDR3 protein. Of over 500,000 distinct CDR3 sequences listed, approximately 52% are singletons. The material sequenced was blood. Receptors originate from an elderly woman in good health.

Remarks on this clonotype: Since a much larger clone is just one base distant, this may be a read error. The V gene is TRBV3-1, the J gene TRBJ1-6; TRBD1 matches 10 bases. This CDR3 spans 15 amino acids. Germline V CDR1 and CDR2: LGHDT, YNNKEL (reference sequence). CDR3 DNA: TGTGCCAGCAGCCAGGGACAGGGGTCCGGGTCACCCCCCCACTTT. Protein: CASSQGQGSGSPPHF.

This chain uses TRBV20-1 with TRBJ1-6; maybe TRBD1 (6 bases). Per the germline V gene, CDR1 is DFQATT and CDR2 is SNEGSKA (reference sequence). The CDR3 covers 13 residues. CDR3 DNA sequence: TGCTCTGCGAGGGACATGTATAATTCACCCCTCCACTTT. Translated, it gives CSARDMYNSPLHF.

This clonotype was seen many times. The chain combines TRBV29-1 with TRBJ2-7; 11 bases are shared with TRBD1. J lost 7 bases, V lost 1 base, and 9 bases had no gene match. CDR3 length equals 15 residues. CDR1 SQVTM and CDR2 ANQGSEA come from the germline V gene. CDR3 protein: CSVEGSLDRGHEQYF. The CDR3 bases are TGCAGCGTTGAAGGGTCTCTGGACAGGGGGCATGAGCAGTACTTC.

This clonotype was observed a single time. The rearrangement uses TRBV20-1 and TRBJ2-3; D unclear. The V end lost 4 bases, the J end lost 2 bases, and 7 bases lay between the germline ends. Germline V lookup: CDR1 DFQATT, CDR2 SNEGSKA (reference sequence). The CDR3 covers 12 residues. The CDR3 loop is CSATGPTDTQYF. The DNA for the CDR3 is TGCAGTGCTACAGGACCCACAGATACGCAGTATTTT.